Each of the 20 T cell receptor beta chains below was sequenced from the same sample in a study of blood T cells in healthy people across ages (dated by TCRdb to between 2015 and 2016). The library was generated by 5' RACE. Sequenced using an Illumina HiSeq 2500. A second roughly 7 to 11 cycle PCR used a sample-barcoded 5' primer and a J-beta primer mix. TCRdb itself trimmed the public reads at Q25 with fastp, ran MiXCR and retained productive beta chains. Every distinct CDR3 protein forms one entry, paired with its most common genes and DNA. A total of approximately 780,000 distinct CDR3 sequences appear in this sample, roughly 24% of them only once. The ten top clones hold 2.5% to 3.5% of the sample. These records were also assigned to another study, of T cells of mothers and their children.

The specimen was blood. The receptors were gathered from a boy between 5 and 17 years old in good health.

The CDR3 DNA sequence: TGTGCCAGCAGTTCAACCCGCGGGGGACCGGATACGCAGTATTTT. Translating gives CASSSTRGGPDTQYF. The rearrangement uses TRBV28 and TRBJ2-3; TRBD2 matches 7 bases. The junction had 10 bases not matched to a gene; V was cut back by 4 bases and J by 6 bases. The germline V gene has CDR1 MDHEN and CDR2 SYDVKM. This CDR3 has 15 amino acids.

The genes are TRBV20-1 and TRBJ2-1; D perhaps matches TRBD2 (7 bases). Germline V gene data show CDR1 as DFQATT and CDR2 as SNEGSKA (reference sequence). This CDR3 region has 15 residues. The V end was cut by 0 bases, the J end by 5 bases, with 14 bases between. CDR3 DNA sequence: TGCAGTGCTAGAGATAGGGGGGGGAGGAACAATGAGCAGTTCTTC. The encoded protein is CSARDRGGRNNEQFF.

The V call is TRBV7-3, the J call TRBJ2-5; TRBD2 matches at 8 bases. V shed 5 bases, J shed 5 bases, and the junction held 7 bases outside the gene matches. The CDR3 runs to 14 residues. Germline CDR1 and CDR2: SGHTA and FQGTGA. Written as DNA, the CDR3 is TGTGCCAGCAGCGCCGACGGCGGGAGGGAGACCCAGTACTTC. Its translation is CASSADGGRETQYF.

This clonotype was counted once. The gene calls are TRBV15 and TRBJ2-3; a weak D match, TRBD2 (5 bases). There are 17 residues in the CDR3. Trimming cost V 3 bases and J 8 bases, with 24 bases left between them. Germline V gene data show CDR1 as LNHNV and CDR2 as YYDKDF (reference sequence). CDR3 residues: CATSSLRDGLYRGTQYF. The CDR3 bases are TGTGCCACCAGCAGCCTTAGAGACGGACTGTATCGCGGTACGCAGTATTTT.

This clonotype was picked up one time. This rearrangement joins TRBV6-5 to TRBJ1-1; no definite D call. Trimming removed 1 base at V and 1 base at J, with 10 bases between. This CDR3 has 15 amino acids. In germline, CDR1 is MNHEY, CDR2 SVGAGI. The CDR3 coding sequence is TGTGCCAGCAGTTACTACGTTGGAGCGAACACTGAAGCTTTCTTT. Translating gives CASSYYVGANTEAFF.

In nucleotides, the CDR3 is TGCGCCAGCAGCCAAGTTCTGGGAGGCACAGATACGCAGTATTTT. This sequence encodes CASSQVLGGTDTQYF. The chain recombines TRBV4-1 with TRBJ2-3; D perhaps matches TRBD2 (5 bases). There are 15 residues in the CDR3. V lost 1 base to trimming and J lost 1 base, with 9 bases between them. Germline V gene sequence: CDR1 MGHRA, CDR2 YSYEKL.

CDR3 nucleotides: TGCGCCAGCAGCAAGGGCCTAGTAAGAAAGACCCAGTACTTC. Encoded protein: CASSKGLVRKTQYF. This chain links TRBV21-1 with TRBJ2-1; the table's TRBD2 call for D was not verified on the DNA. Gene TRBJ2-5 matches the end of the DNA better, so the J call may be wrong. TRBV21-1 constitutes a pseudogene. This CDR3 is 14 amino acids long.

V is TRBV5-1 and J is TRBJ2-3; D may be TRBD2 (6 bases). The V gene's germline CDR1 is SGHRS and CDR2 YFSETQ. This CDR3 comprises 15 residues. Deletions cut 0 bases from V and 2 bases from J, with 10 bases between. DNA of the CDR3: TGCGCCAGCAGCTTGGAGGCGGGGTACACAGATACGCAGTATTTT. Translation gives CASSLEAGYTDTQYF.

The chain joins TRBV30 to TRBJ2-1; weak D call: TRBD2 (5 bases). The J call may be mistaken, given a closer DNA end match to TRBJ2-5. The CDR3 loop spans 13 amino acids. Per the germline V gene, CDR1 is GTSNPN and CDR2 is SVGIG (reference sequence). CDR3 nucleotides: TGTGCCTGGAGCATGAGGGATCGGGAGACCCAGTACTTC. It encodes CAWSMRDRETQYF.

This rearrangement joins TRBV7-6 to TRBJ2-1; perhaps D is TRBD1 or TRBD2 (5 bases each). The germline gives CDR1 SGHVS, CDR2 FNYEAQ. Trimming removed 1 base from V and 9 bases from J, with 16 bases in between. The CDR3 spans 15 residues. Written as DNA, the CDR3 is TGTGCCAGCAGCTTAGACACTGGGGGTTTAGGTGAGCAGTTCTTC. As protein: CASSLDTGGLGEQFF.

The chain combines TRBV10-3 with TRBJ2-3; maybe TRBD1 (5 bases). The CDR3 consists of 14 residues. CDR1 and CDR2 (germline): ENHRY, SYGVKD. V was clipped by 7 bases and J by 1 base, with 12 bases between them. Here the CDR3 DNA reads TGTGCCATCACCGAGACAGCCGGCACAGATACGCAGTATTTT. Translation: CAITETAGTDTQYF.

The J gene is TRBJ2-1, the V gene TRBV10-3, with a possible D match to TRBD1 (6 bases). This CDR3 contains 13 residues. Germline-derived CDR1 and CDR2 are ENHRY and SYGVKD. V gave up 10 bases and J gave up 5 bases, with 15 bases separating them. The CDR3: CATGPTGNNEQFF. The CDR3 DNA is TGTGCCACCGGCCCTACAGGGAACAATGAGCAGTTCTTC.

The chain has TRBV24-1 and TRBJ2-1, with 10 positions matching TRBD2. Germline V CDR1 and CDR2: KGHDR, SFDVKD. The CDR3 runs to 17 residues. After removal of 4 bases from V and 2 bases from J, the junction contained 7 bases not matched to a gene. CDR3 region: CATSDSSGGATYNEQFF. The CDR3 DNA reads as TGTGCCACCAGTGACTCTAGCGGGGGTGCAACCTACAATGAGCAGTTCTTC.

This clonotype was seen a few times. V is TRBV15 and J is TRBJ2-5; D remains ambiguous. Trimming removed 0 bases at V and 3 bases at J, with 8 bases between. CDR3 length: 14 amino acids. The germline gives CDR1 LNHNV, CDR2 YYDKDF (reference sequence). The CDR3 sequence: CATSRDPRKETQYF. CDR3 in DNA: TGTGCCACCAGCAGAGATCCCAGGAAAGAGACCCAGTACTTC.

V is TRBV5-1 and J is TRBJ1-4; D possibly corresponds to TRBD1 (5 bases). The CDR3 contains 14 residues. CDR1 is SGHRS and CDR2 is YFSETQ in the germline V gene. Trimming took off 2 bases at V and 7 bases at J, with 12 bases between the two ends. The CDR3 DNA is TGCGCCAGCAGCTTCGGCAGGGACGGTGAAAAACTGTTTTTT. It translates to CASSFGRDGEKLFF.

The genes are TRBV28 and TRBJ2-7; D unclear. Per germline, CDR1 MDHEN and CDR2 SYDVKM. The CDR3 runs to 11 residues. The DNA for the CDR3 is TGTGCTCACGGGTTTTCCTACGAGCAGTACTTC. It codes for CAHGFSYEQYF.

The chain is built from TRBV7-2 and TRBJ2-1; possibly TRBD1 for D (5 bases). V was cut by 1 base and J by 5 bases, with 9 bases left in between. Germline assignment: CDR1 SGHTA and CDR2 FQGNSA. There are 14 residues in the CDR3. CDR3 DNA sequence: TGTGCCAGCAGCTTAGTGGCAGGGAACAATGAGCAGTTCTTC. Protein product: CASSLVAGNNEQFF.

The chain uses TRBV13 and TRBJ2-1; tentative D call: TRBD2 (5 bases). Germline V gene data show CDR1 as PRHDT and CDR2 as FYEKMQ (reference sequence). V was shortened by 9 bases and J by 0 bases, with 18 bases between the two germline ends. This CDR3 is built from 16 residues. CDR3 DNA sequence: TGTGCCAGTAGCCCGTCGGGATACCCCTCCTACAATGAGCAGTTCTTC. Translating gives CASSPSGYPSYNEQFF.

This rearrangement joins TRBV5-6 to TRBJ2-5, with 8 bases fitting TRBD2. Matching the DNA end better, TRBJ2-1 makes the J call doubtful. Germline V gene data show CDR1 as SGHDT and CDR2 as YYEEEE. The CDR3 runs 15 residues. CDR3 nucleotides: TGTGCCAGCAGCGGCGGGGGGACCCTTCCCCATGAGCAGTTCTTC. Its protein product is CASSGGGTLPHEQFF.

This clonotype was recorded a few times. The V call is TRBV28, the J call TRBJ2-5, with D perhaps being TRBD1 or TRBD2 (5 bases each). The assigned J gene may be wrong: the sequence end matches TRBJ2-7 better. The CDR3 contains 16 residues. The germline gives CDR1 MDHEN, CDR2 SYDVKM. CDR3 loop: CASSQGRRTVSYEQYF. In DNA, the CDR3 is TGTGCCAGCAGTCAGGGACGGAGGACCGTCTCCTACGAGCAGTACTTC.